Sequencing of this T cell receptor (beta chain) was carried out in a study of blood T cell repertoires in COVID-19. Across the study: Samples representing acute and convalescent COVID-19 were sourced from the United States, Italy and Spain. PBMCs, B-cell-depleted T cells, or T cells were the source of the cDNA or gDNA that made up the material.

Per the original data handling: The assay estimated nucleated cells by amplifying reference gene primers. TCRdb keeps only in-frame clones here, not all; method: immunoSEQ multiplex PCR. Clone size and V and J calls were adopted from that table, with D and trimming inferred from the DNA. The sample records some 170,000 clones, over 85% being singletons. This CDR3 has 11 amino acids. Trimming took 6 bases from V and 2 from J, leaving 4 bases between them. Germline V gives CDR1 MNHEY, CDR2 SVGAGI. The chain combines TRBV6-5 with TRBJ2-5; no firm D call. The sequence was collected from a man aged 60 to 69 with active or convalescent COVID-19. Material for sequencing was peripheral blood. This CDR3 is CASRYQETQYF. The CDR3 DNA reads TGTGCCAGCAGGTATCAAGAGACCCAGTACTTC.